Sequencing of this T cell receptor (beta chain) was carried out in a study of vaccination and CD4 T cells after COVID-19. Study information: Investigators stimulated cells with overlapping spike peptides drawn from SARS-CoV-2, HCoV-NL63, HCoV-OC43 and HCoV-229E. General study findings and limits: Convalescent patients' median share of reactive clones seen only post-vaccination was about 86%.

Cultured CD4+ T-cell DNA underwent Oncomine TCR Beta short-read sequencing. It was cultured CD4+ T cells from which genomic DNA was extracted. A single record per CDR3 protein comes from TCRdb applying MiXCR to the PCR reads. This table holds just over 15,000 distinct CDR3 sequences, about 40% found once. A word on this clonotype: Its antigen is undetermined.

The CDR3 totals 12 residues. Trimming removed 5 bases at V and 6 bases at J, with 11 bases between. Looked up from germline, CDR1 is MNHNS and CDR2 is SASEGT. Regarding treatment: roughly 10-day PBMC culture with coronavirus spike peptide pools or control peptides (ViraFEST assay). With about 9 days of culture completed, CD4+ T cells were isolated by negative selection. The sequenced sample was cultured CD4+ T cells from blood. The TCR was taken from a human donor with COVID-19. The V gene is TRBV6-1, the J gene TRBJ2-7; the D gene could be TRBD1 or TRBD2 (5 bases each). CDR3 region: CASSPGPFEQYF. CDR3 nucleotide sequence: TGTGCCAGCAGTCCGGGACCCTTCGAGCAGTACTTC.